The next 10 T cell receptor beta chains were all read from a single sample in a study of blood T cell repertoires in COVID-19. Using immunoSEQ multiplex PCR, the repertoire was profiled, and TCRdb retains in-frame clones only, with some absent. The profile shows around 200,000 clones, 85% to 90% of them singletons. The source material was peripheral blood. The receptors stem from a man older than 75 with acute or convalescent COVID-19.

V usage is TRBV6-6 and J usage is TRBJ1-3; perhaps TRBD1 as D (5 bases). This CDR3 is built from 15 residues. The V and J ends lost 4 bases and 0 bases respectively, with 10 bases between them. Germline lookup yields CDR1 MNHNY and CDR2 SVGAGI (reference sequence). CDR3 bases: TGTGCCAGCAGTTCGACAGCCTTCTCTGGAAACACCATATATTTT. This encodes CASSSTAFSGNTIYF.

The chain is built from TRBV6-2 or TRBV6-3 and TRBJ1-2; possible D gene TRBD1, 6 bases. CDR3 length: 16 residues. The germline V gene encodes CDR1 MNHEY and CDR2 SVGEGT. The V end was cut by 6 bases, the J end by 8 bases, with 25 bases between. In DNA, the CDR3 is TGTGCCAGCAGCCGCTCTTCTTCCTCACAGGGACGCGGCTACACCTTC. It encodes CASSRSSSSQGRGYTF.

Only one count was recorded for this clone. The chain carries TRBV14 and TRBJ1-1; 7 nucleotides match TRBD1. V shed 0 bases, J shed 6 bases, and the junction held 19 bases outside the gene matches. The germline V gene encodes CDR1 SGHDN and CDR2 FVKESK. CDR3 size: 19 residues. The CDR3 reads CASSQDKGSQGPHFSEAFF. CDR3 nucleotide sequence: TGTGCCAGCAGCCAAGATAAAGGTTCACAGGGGCCGCATTTCTCTGAAGCTTTCTTT. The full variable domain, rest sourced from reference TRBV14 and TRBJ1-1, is EAGVTQFPSHSVIEKGQTVTLRCDPISGHDNLYWYRRVMGKEIKFLLHFVKESKQDESGMPNNRFLAERTGGTYSTLKVQPAELEDSGVYFCASSQDKGSQGPHFSEAFFGQGTRLTVV.

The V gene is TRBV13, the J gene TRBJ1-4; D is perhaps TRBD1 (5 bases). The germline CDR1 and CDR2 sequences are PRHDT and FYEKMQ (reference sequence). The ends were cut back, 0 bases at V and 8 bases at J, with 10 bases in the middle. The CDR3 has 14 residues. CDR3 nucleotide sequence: TGTGCCAGCAGCTTAGGACGGCAGGGCGAAAAACTGTTTTTT. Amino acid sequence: CASSLGRQGEKLFF.

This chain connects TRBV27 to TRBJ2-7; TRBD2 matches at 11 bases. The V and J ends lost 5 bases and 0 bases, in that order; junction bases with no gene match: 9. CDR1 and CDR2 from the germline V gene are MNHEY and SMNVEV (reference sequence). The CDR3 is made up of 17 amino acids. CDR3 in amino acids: CASSGGTSGRSSYEQYF. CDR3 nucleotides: TGTGCCAGCAGTGGCGGGACTAGCGGCCGAAGCTCCTACGAGCAGTACTTC.

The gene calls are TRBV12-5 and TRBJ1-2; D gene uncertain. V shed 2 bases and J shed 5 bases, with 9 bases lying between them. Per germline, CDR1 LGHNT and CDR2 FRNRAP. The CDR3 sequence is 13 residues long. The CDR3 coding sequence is TGTGCTAGTGGTTTGAGCCTCCCATATGGCTACACCTTC. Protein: CASGLSLPYGYTF. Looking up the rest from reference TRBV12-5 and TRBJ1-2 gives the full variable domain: DARVTQTPRHKVTEMGQEVTMRCQPILGHNTVFWYRQTMMQGLELLAYFRNRAPLDDSGMPKDRFSAEMPDATLATLKIQPSEPRDSAVYFCASGLSLPYGYTFGSGTRLTVV.

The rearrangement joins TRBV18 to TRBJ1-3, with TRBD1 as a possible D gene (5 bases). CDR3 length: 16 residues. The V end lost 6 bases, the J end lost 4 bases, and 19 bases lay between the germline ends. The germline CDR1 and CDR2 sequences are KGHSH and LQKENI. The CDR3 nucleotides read TGTGCCAGCTCCACAAAGGGGCAGGTGAGAGGAAACACCATATATTTT. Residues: CASSTKGQVRGNTIYF. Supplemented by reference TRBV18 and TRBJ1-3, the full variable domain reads NAGVMQNPRHLVRRRGQEARLRCSPMKGHSHVYWYRQLPEEGLKFMVYLQKENIIDESGMPKERFSAEFPKEGPSILRIQQVVRGDSAAYFCASSTKGQVRGNTIYFGEGSWLTVV.

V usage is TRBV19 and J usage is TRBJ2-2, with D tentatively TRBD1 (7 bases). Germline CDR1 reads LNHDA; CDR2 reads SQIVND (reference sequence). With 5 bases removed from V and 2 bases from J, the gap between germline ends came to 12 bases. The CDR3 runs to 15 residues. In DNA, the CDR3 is TGTGCCAGTAGTCCGGGGGACAGAAACACCGGGGAGCTGTTTTTT. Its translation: CASSPGDRNTGELFF.

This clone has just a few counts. This CDR3 reads CASSLSGDRYEQYF. The CDR3 region has the DNA TGTGCCAGCAGCTTATCAGGGGACCGCTACGAGCAGTACTTC. The V and J genes are TRBV5-6 and TRBJ2-7; TRBD1 is a possible D gene (6 bases). Trimming removed 2 bases from V and 3 bases from J, with 12 bases in between. The CDR3 is 14 residues long. Germline assignment: CDR1 SGHDT and CDR2 YYEEEE.

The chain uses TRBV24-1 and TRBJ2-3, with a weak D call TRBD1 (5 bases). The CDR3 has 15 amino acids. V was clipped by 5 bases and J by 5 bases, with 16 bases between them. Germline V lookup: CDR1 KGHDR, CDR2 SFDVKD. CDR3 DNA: TGTGCCACCAGTGCGACAAATAACAGGCGAGATACGCAGTATTTT. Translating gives CATSATNNRRDTQYF.